The 19 T cell receptor beta chains reported below all come from one sample, sequenced in a study of STAT3 mutations in large granular lymphocyte leukemia. Study findings and constraints: Every T-LGLL patient had at least one immunodominant TCRbeta clonotype.

These receptors lack a known antigen. The repertoire was sequenced with immunoSEQ multiplex PCR; TCRdb's copy has only in-frame clones and lacks some. This table holds 9,000 to 9,500 clones, around nine tenths found once. Sequenced sample: peripheral blood mononuclear cells. The receptors here all came from a man aged 80 or over with T-cell large granular lymphocyte leukemia. Some clones in this sample may be carry-over from other donors' samples.

J is TRBJ2-5 and V is TRBV5-1; either TRBD1 or TRBD2 may fit D (6 bases each). The germline CDR1 and CDR2 sequences are SGHRS and YFSETQ. Trimming left V 7 bases short and J 5 bases short, with 21 bases between. The CDR3 has 15 amino acids. CDR3 residues: CASGPGGGIAETQYF. Written as DNA, the CDR3 is TGCGCCAGCGGGCCCGGAGGGGGGATCGCGGAGACCCAGTACTTC.

V and J are TRBV18 and TRBJ1-1; 7 nucleotides match TRBD1. The CDR3 runs to 14 residues. Germline V gene data show CDR1 as KGHSH and CDR2 as LQKENI. V was pared by 5 bases and J by 3 bases, with 6 bases of the junction left unmatched. CDR3 DNA: TGTGCCAGCTCAGAACAGGGGAGGGACACTGAAGCTTTCTTT. Protein: CASSEQGRDTEAFF.

The chain employs TRBV6-5 and TRBJ1-1; no definite D call. The germline V gene has CDR1 MNHEY and CDR2 SVGAGI. Trimming took 4 bases from V and 11 from J, leaving 14 bases between them. The CDR3 covers 12 residues. The CDR3: CASSLGSGRAFF. DNA for the CDR3: TGTGCCAGCAGTTTGGGTTCCGGTAGGGCTTTCTTT.

This clone has a handful of counts. This rearrangement joins TRBV7-6 to TRBJ1-3; D not certain. CDR3 length: 17 residues. V lost 1 base and J 0 bases, leaving 13 bases between the germline ends. The germline CDR1 and CDR2 sequences are SGHVS and FNYEAQ. The CDR3 sequence is CASSLDPIGSSGNTIYF. The CDR3 DNA follows: TGTGCCAGCAGCTTAGATCCGATCGGGAGCTCTGGAAACACCATATATTTT.

The gene calls are TRBV11-1 and TRBJ2-7; 10 bases align to TRBD2. Germline trimming cut 5 bases from V and 1 base from J; bases unmatched to any gene: 5. The CDR3 is made up of 15 amino acids. The germline CDR1 and CDR2 sequences are SGHAT and FQDESV (reference sequence). The CDR3 nucleotides read TGTGCCAGCAGCGGGAATAGCGGGGGGTCCTACGAGCAGTACTTC. It translates to CASSGNSGGSYEQYF.

This chain connects TRBV5-1 to TRBJ1-4; TRBD1 is a possible D gene (5 bases). CDR3 length: 16 amino acids. V shed 7 bases and J shed 4 bases, with 20 bases lying between them. From germline, CDR1 is SGHRS and CDR2 YFSETQ. The CDR3 region is CASRQGNRGDNEKLFF. The CDR3 DNA sequence: TGCGCCAGCCGCCAAGGGAACCGGGGCGATAATGAAAAACTGTTTTTT.

The chain joins TRBV7-2 to TRBJ1-5, with D maybe TRBD1 (6 bases). Trimming took off 5 bases at V and 5 bases at J, with 13 bases between the two ends. This CDR3 is 14 amino acids long. The germline V gene encodes CDR1 SGHTA and CDR2 FQGNSA. The CDR3 DNA is TGTGCCAGCAGCCCCGGCCAGGGGTATCAGCCCCAGCATTTT. Its protein product is CASSPGQGYQPQHF.

This clone was seen more than once but under ten times. The chain joins TRBV27 to TRBJ1-3; D is unresolved. Deletions cut 5 bases from V and 3 bases from J, with 14 bases between. CDR3 length: 15 amino acids. Looked up from germline, CDR1 is MNHEY and CDR2 is SMNVEV (reference sequence). CDR3 bases: TGTGCCAGCAGTCCCGCGCCGAGGGTTGGAAACACCATATATTTT. This gives the protein CASSPAPRVGNTIYF.

CDR3 coding DNA: TGCGCCAGCAGCCTTATGCCGGGGCCAGAGACCCAGTACTTC. It yields the protein CASSLMPGPETQYF. The rearrangement links TRBV5-1 to TRBJ2-5; TRBD1 or TRBD2 may be the D gene (5 bases each). CDR3 length equals 14 residues. The V end lost 4 bases, the J end lost 4 bases, and 14 bases lay between the germline ends. Germline values: CDR1 SGHRS, CDR2 YFSETQ.

The chain combines TRBV7-9 with TRBJ1-1; D not resolved. This CDR3 has 14 residues. Looked up from germline, CDR1 is SEHNR and CDR2 is FQNEAQ (reference sequence). Trimming pared 4 bases from V and 9 bases from J, leaving 18 bases between. The CDR3 loop is CASSSLRSGDQAFF. CDR3 nucleotides: TGTGCCAGCAGCTCCCTAAGATCAGGAGACCAAGCTTTCTTT.

The J gene is TRBJ2-6, the V gene TRBV30; tentatively, D is TRBD1 or TRBD2 (6 bases each). The CDR3 runs 16 residues. Trimming pared 4 bases from V and 3 bases from J, leaving 16 bases between. Germline assignment: CDR1 GTSNPN and CDR2 SVGIG (reference sequence). CDR3 loop: CAWIPRRGVGANVLTF. In DNA form, the CDR3 reads TGTGCCTGGATCCCTCGGAGGGGGGTTGGGGCCAACGTCCTGACTTTC. Full variable domain (remainder filled in from reference TRBV30 and TRBJ2-6): SQTIHQWPATLVQPVGSPLSLECTVEGTSNPNLYWYRQAAGRGLQLLFYSVGIGQISSEVPQNLSASRPQDRQFILSSKKLLLSDSGFYLCAWIPRRGVGANVLTFGAGSRLTVL.

The V call is TRBV5-1, the J call TRBJ2-3; TRBD2 matches at 8 bases. The CDR3 sequence is 15 residues long. V shed 4 bases and J 1 base; nucleotides not matched to a gene: 5. CDR1 is SGHRS, CDR2 YFSETQ, per germline. The CDR3 protein is CASSDLAGRTDTQYF. The CDR3 bases are TGCGCCAGCAGCGATTTAGCGGGGCGCACAGATACGCAGTATTTT.

The chain is built from TRBV5-4 and TRBJ1-3; the D gene is possibly TRBD1 (5 bases). The CDR3 runs 14 residues. V was cut by 1 base and J by 3 bases, with 8 bases left in between. CDR1 and CDR2 (germline): SGHNT, YYREEE (reference sequence). The CDR3 DNA reads as TGTGCCAGCAGCTTGCGGGGGTTTGGAAACACCATATATTTT. Translating gives CASSLRGFGNTIYF.

This chain links TRBV30 with TRBJ2-3, with D maybe TRBD2 (6 bases). Germline V gene lookup returns CDR1 GTSNPN and CDR2 SVGIG (reference sequence). The CDR3 has 13 residues. V was clipped by 3 bases and J by 1 base, with 8 bases between them. In DNA form, the CDR3 reads TGTGCCTGGAGCGCTAGCGGCACAGATACGCAGTATTTT. It specifies CAWSASGTDTQYF.

The chain employs TRBV4-1 and TRBJ2-7; no clear D. The CDR3 is 15 amino acids. CDR1 MGHRA and CDR2 YSYEKL come from the germline V gene. Trimming took off 0 bases at V and 1 base at J, with 10 bases between the two ends. CDR3 in amino acids: CASSQEPAGSYEQYF. CDR3 DNA sequence: TGCGCCAGCAGCCAAGAACCAGCTGGGTCCTACGAGCAGTACTTC.

This clone is termed medium-sized. The chain combines TRBV5-4 with TRBJ1-4; no firm D call. With 3 bases removed from V and 3 bases from J, the gap between germline ends came to 18 bases. Germline values: CDR1 SGHNT, CDR2 YYREEE (reference sequence). The CDR3 has 17 amino acids. The CDR3 DNA reads TGTGCCAGCAGCTCGGACGGTTACAGTGCTTCTAATGAAAAACTGTTTTTT. This sequence encodes CASSSDGYSASNEKLFF.

This chain connects TRBV7-9 to TRBJ2-5; D is ambiguous. This CDR3 region has 17 residues. Germline CDR1 SEHNR, CDR2 FQNEAQ (reference sequence). V gave up 3 bases and J gave up 7 bases, with 24 bases separating them. CDR3 in amino acids: CASSFPDNTAGIGTQYF. The CDR3 DNA follows: TGTGCCAGCAGCTTCCCCGACAATACAGCCGGAATCGGGACCCAGTACTTC.

V gene TRBV19 combines with J gene TRBJ2-5; 7 bases map to TRBD1. J gave up 5 bases and V 5 bases, and 2 bases lay outside the gene matches. This CDR3 region has 12 residues. Germline V gene sequence: CDR1 LNHDA, CDR2 SQIVND (reference sequence). CDR3 nucleotide sequence: TGTGCCAGTAGTCTACAGGGGGAGACCCAGTACTTC. Encoded protein: CASSLQGETQYF. Based on the CDR3 plus reference TRBV19 and TRBJ2-5, the full variable domain is DGGITQSPKYLFRKEGQNVTLSCEQNLNHDAMYWYRQDPGQGLRLIYYSQIVNDFQKGDIAEGYSVSREKKESFPLTVTSAQKNPTAFYLCASSLQGETQYFGPGTRLLVL.

The chain uses TRBV6-6 and TRBJ1-3, with 8 bases fitting TRBD1. With 2 bases clipped from V and 3 bases from J, the junction kept 6 bases outside the gene matches. The V gene's germline CDR1 is MNHNY and CDR2 SVGAGI (reference sequence). CDR3 length equals 16 residues. Here the CDR3 DNA reads TGTGCCAGCAGTTACGGGAACAGGGGGGGTGGAAACACCATATATTTT. It is translated as CASSYGNRGGGNTIYF.